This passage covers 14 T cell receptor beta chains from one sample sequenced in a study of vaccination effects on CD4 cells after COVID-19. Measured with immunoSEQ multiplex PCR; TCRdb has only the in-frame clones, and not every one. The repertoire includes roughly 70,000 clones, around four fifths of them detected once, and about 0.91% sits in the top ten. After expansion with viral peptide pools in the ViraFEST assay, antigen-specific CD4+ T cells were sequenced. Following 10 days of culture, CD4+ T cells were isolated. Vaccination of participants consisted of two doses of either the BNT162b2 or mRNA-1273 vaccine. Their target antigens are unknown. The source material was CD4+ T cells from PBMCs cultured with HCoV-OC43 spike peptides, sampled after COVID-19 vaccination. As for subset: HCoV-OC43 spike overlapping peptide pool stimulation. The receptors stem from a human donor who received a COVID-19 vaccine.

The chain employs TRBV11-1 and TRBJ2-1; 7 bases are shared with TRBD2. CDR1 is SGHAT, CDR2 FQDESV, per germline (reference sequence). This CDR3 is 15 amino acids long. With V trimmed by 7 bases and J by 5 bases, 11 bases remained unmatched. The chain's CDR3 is CASTAGQGRNNEQFF. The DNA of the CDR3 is TGTGCCAGCACAGCGGGGCAGGGACGGAACAATGAGCAGTTCTTC.

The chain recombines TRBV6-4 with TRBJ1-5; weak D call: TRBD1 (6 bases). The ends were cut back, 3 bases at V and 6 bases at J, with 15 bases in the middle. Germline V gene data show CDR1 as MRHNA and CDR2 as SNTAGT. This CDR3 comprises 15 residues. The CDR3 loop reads CASSEMMGAGQPQHF. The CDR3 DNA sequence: TGTGCCAGCAGTGAAATGATGGGGGCGGGTCAGCCCCAGCATTTT.

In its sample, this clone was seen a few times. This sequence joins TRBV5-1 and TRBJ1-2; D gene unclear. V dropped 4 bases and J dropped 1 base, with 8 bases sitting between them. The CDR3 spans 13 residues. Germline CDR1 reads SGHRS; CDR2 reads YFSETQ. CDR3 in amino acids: CASSTGSNYGYTF. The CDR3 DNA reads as TGCGCCAGCAGCACCGGGAGTAACTATGGCTACACCTTC.

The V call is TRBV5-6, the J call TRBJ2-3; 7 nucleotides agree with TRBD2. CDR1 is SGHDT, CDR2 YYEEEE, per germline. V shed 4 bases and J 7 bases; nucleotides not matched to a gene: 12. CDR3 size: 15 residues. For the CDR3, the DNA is TGTGCCAGCAGCGGGGGACTAACGATTTCATATACGCAGTATTTT. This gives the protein CASSGGLTISYTQYF.

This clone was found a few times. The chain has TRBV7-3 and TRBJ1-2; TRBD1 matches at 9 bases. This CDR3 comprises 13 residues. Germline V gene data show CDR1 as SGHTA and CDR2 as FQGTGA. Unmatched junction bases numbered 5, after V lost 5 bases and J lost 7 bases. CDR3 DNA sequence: TGTGCCAGCAGCGCTACAGGGGGCGGTGGCTACACCTTC. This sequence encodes CASSATGGGGYTF.

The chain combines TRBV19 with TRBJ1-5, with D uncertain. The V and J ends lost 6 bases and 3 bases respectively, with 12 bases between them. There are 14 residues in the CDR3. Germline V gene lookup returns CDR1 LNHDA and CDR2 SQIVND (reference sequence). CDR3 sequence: CASRGSFNNQPQHF. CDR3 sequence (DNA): TGTGCCAGTAGGGGCAGTTTTAACAATCAGCCCCAGCATTTT.

CDR3 DNA sequence: TGCGCCAGCAGCTTAGGGGGGCCCCACACTGAAGCTTTCTTT. This sequence encodes CASSLGGPHTEAFF. The chain employs TRBV5-1 and TRBJ1-1; a weak D match, TRBD1 (6 bases). There are 14 residues in the CDR3. CDR1 is SGHRS and CDR2 is YFSETQ in the germline V gene. The V end was cut by 2 bases, the J end by 3 bases, with 11 bases between.

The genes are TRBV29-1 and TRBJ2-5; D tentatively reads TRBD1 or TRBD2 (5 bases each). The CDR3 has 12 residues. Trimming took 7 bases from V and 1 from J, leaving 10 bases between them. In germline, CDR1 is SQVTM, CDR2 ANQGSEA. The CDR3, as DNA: TGCAGCGGGGGGAGTCCCCAAGAGACCCAGTACTTC. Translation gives CSGGSPQETQYF. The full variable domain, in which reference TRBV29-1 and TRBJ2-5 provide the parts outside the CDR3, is SAVISQKPSRDICQRGTSLTIQCQVDSQVTMMFWYRQQPGQSLTLIATANQGSEATYESGFVIDKFPISRPNLTFSTLTVSNMSPEDSSIYLCSGGSPQETQYFGPGTRLLVL.

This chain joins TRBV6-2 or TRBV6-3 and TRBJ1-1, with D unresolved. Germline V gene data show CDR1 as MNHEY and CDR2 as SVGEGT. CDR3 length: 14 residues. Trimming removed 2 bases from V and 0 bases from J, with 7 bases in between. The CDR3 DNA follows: TGTGCCAGCAGTTACAGGGATGTGAACACTGAAGCTTTCTTT. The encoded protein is CASSYRDVNTEAFF.

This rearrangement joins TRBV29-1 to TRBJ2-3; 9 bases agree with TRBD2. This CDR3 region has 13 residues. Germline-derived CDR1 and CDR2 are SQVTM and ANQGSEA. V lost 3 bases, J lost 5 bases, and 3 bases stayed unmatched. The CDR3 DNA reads TGCAGCGTTGAGGGTAGCGGGGGAGATACGCAGTATTTT. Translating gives CSVEGSGGDTQYF.

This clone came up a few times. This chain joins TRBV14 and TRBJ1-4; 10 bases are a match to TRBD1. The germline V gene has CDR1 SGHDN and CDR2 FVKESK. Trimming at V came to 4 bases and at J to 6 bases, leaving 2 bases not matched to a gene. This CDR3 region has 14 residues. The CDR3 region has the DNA TGTGCCAGCAGCCCGACAGGGGGCTATGAAAAACTGTTTTTT. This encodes CASSPTGGYEKLFF.

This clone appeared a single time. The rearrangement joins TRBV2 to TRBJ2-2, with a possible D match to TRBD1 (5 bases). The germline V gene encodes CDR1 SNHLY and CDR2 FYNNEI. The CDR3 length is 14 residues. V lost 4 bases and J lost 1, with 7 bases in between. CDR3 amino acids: CASSGTLNTGELFF. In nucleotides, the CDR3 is TGTGCCAGCAGTGGGACATTGAACACCGGGGAGCTGTTTTTT.

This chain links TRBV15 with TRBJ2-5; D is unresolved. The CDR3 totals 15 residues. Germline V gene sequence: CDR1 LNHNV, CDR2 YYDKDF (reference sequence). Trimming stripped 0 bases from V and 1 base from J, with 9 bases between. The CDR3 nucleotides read TGTGCCACCAGCAGAGATTTGGCTACCCAAGAGACCCAGTACTTC. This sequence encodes CATSRDLATQETQYF. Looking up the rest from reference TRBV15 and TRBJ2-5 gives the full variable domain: DAMVIQNPRYQVTQFGKPVTLSCSQTLNHNVMYWYQQKSSQAPKLLFHYYDKDFNNEADTPDNFQSRRPNTSFCFLDIRSPGLGDTAMYLCATSRDLATQETQYFGPGTRLLVL.

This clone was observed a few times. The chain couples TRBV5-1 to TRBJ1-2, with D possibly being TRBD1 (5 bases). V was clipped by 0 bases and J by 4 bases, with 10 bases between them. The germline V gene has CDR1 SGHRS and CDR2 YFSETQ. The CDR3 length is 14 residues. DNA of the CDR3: TGCGCCAGCAGCTTGGAACGGGGGTCCTATGGCTACACCTTC. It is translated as CASSLERGSYGYTF.